Included here is one T cell receptor beta chain sequence, with context. In the study's own analysis: Amplification with reference gene primers provided the estimates of nucleated cell counts. Sequenced by immunoSEQ multiplex PCR; TCRdb stores in-frame clones only, minus some. V, J and clone size are taken as reported in that table, and D and trimming were inferred from the DNA itself. The profile covers approximately 300,000 clones, with around 87% appearing a single time and 2% to 3% taken by the ten largest. This specimen belongs to a study of blood T cell repertoires in COVID-19. Germline V gene lookup returns CDR1 SGHTA and CDR2 FQGNSA. V was pared by 2 bases and J by 3 bases, with 17 bases between. This CDR3 comprises 18 residues.

V and J are TRBV7-2 and TRBJ1-6; D is perhaps TRBD1 (5 bases). The sample taken for sequencing was peripheral blood. This TCR was recovered from a man younger than 30 with active or convalescent COVID-19. The CDR3 loop is CASSLIPDRNFYNSPLHF. Here the CDR3 DNA reads TGTGCCAGCAGCTTAATTCCTGACAGAAACTTCTATAATTCACCCCTCCACTTT.